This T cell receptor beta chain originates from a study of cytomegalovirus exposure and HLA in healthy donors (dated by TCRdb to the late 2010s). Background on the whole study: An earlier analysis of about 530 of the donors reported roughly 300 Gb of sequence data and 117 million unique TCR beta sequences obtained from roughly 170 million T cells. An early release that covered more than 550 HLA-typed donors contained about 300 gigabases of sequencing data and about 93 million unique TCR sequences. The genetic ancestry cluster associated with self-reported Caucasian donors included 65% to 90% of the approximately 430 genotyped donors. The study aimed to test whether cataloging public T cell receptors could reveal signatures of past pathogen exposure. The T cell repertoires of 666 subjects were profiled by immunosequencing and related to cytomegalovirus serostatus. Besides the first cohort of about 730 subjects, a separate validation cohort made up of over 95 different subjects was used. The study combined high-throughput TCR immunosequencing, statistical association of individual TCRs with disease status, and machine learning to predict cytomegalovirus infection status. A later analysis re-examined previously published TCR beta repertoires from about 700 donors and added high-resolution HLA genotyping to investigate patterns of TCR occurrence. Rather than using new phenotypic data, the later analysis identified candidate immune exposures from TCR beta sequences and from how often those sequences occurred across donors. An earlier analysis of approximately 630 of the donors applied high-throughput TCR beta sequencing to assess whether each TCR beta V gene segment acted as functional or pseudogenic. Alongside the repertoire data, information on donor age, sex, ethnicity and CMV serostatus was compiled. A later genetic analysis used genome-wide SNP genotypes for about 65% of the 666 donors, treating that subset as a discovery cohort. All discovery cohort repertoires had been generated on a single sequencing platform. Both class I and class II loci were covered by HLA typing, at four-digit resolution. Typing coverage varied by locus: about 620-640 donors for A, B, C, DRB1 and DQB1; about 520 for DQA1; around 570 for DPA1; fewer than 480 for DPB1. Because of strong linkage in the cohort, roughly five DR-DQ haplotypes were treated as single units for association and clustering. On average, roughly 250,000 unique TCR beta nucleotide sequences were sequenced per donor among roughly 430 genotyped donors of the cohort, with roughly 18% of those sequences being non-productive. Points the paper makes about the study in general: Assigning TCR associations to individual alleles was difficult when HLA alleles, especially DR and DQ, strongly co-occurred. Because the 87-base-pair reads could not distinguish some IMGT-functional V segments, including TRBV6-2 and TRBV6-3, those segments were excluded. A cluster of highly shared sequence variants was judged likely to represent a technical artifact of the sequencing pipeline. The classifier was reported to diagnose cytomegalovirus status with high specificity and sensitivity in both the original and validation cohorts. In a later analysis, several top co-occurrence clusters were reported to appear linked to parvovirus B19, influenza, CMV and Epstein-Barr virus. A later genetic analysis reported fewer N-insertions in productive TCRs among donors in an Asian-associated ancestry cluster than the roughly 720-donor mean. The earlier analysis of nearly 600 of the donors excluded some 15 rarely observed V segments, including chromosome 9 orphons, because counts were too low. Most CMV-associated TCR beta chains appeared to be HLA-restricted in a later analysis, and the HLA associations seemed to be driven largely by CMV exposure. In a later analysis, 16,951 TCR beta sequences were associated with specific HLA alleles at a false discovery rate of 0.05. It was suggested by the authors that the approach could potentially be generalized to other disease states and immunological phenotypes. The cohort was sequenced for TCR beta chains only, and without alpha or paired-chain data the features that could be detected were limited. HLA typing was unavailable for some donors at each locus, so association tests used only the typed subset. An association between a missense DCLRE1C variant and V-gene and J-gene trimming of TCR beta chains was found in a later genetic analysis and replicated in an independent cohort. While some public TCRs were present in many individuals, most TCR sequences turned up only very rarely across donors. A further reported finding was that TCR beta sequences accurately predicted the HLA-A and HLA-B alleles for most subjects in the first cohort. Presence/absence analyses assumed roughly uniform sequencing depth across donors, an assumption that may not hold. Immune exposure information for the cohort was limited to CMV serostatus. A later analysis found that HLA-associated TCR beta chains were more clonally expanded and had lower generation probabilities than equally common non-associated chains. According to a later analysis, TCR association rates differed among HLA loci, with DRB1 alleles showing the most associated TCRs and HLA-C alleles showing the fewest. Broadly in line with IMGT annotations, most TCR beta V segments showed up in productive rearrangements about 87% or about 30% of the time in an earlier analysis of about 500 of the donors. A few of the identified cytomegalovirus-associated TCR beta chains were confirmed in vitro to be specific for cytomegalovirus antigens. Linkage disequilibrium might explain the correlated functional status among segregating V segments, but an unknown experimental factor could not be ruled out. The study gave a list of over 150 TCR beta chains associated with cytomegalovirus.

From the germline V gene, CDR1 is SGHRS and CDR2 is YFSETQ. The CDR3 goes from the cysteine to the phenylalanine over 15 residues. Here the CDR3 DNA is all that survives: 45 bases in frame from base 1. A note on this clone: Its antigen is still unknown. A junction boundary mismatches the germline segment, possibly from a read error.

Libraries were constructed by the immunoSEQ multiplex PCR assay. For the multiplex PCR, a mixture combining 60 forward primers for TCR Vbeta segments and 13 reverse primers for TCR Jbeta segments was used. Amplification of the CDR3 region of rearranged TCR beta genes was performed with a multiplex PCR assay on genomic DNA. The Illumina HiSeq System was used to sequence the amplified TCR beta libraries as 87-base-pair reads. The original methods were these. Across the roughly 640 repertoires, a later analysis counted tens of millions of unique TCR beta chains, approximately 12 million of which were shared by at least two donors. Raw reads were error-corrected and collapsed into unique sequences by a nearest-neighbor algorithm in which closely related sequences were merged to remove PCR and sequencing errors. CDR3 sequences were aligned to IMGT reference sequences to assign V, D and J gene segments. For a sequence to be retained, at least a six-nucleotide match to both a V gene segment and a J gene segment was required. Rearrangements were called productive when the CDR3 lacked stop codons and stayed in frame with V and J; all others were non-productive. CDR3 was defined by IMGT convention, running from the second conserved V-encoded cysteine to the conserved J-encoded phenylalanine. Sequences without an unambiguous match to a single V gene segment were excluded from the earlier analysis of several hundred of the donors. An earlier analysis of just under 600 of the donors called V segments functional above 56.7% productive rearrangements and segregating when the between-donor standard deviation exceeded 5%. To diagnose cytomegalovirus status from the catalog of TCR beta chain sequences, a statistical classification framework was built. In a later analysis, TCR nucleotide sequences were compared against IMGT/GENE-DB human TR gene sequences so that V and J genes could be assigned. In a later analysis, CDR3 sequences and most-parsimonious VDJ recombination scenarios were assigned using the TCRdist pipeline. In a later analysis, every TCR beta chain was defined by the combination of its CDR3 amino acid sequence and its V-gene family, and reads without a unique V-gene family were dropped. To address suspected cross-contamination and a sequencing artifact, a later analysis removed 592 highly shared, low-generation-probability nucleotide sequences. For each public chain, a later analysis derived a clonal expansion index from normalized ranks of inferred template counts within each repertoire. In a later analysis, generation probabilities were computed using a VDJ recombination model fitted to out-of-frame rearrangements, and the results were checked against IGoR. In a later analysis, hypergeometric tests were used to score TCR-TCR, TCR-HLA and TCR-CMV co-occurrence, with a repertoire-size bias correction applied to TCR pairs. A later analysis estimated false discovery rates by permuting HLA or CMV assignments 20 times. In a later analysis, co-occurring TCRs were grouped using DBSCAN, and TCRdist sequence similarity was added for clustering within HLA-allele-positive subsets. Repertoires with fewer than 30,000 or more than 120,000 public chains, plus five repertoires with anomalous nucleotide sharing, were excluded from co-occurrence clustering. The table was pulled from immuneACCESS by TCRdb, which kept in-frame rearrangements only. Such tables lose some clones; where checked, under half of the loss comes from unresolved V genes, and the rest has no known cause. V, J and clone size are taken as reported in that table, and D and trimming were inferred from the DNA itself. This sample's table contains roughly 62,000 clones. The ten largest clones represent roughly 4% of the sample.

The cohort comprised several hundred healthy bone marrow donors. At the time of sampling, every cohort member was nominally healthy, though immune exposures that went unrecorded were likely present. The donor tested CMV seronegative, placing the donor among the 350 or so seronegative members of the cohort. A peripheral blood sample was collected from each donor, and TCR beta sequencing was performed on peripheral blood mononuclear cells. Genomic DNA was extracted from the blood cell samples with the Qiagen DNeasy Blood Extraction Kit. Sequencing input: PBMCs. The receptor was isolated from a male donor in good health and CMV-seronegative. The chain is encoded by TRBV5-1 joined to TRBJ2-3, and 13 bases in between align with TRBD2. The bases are TGCGCCAGCAGCAGGACTAGCGGGAGCACAGATAAGCAGTATTTT. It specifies CASSRTSGSTDKQYF.